Detailed here is one T cell receptor beta chain. Its cognate antigen is unknown. A sample-barcoded 5' primer and a J-beta primer mix were used in a second PCR of roughly 6 to 11 cycles. TCRdb re-called the 5' RACE reads through MiXCR, storing one row per CDR3 protein. The sample includes hundreds of thousands of distinct CDR3 sequences, less than 30% of them seen just once. The source of the sample is a study of blood T cells in healthy people across ages. Trimming shortened V by 5 bases and J by 8 bases, and 19 bases separated the two germline ends. This CDR3 has 15 amino acids. Germline lookup yields CDR1 SGHVS and CDR2 FQNEAQ. Study-wide findings and caveats: Changes in expanded clonotypes were possibly confounded, as the CMV status of donors was unknown. PBMCs were not sorted, which prevented a conclusive comparison of naive versus antigen-experienced cells.

The sequence derives from a woman between 65 and 79 years old in good health. Source material: blood. The rearrangement uses TRBV7-8 and TRBJ2-1; D tentatively reads TRBD1 or TRBD2 (6 bases each). The CDR3 DNA reads as TGTGCCAGCAGCGGACGACTAACAAGGGGGGATGAGCAGTTCTTC. Encoded protein: CASSGRLTRGDEQFF.